These 19 T cell receptor beta chains were all obtained from the same sample, sequenced in a study of OX40 agonist ivuxolimab in advanced cancers. TCRdb keeps only in-frame clones here, not all; method: immunoSEQ multiplex PCR. The sample holds about 96,000 clones, 90% seen once. This sample comprised CD4+ or CD8+ T cells sorted from blood, obtained in a trial of the OX40 agonist ivuxolimab. All receptors come from an adult with an advanced solid tumor such as melanoma, head and neck, liver or kidney cancer.

This rearrangement joins TRBV5-4 to TRBJ2-5, with D tentatively TRBD2 (6 bases). Per germline, CDR1 SGHNT and CDR2 YYREEE (reference sequence). With 0 bases removed from V and 3 bases from J, the gap between germline ends came to 18 bases. The CDR3 covers 17 residues. The CDR3 nucleotides are TGTGCCAGCAGCTTGGGACCCACGGGTAGCGGTAAAGAGACCCAGTACTTC. Translating it yields CASSLGPTGSGKETQYF.

The chain recombines TRBV30 with TRBJ2-7, with D tentatively TRBD1 (6 bases). Germline V gene sequence: CDR1 GTSNPN, CDR2 SVGIG (reference sequence). The CDR3 spans 12 residues. V was clipped by 4 bases and J by 1 base, with 8 bases between them. CDR3 protein: CAWNRESYEQYF. The DNA for the CDR3 is TGTGCCTGGAACAGGGAATCCTACGAGCAGTACTTC.

V and J are TRBV28 and TRBJ2-7; D is unresolved. The CDR3 runs 15 residues. Trimming shortened V by 1 base and J by 4 bases, and 14 bases separated the two germline ends. Germline lookup yields CDR1 MDHEN and CDR2 SYDVKM. Here the CDR3 reads CASSLSPPGRYEQYF. The CDR3 bases are TGTGCCAGCAGTTTATCACCCCCTGGACGTTACGAGCAGTACTTC.

Here the CDR3 reads CASSPGTGRRDTQYF. The CDR3 DNA reads as TGTGCCAGTAGCCCTGGGACAGGGAGAAGGGATACGCAGTATTTT. The chain combines TRBV19 with TRBJ2-3; the match to TRBD1 covers 9 bases. The CDR3 is 15 amino acids. With 6 bases clipped from V and 6 bases from J, the junction kept 10 bases outside the gene matches. Germline lookup yields CDR1 LNHDA and CDR2 SQIVND (reference sequence).

The chain recombines TRBV6-1 with TRBJ1-5; tentatively, D is TRBD1 (5 bases). Trimming removed 5 bases from V and 4 bases from J, with 12 bases in between. CDR1 and CDR2 from the germline V gene are MNHNS and SASEGT. The CDR3 runs to 14 residues. In nucleotides, the CDR3 is TGTGCCAGCAGTACTGTGGAGGGGAATCAGCCCCAGCATTTT. Its protein product is CASSTVEGNQPQHF.

The chain is built from TRBV4-1 and TRBJ2-7, with 11 bases lining up with TRBD2. Germline V gene sequence: CDR1 MGHRA, CDR2 YSYEKL. V gave up 1 base and J gave up 2 bases; unmatched junction bases: 7. CDR3 size: 17 residues. The CDR3 spells CASSQVLAGGPAYEQYF. Written as DNA, the CDR3 is TGCGCCAGCAGCCAAGTATTAGCGGGAGGGCCGGCCTACGAGCAGTACTTC.

The chain recombines TRBV7-2 with TRBJ1-2, with 8 bases lining up with TRBD1. The V gene end was trimmed by 3 bases and the J gene end by 2 bases; junction bases not matched to a gene: 2. The CDR3 loop spans 14 amino acids. From germline, CDR1 is SGHTA and CDR2 FQGNSA. The CDR3 nucleotides read TGTGCCAGCAGCTTCCGGACAGGGAACTATGGCTACACCTTC. It codes for CASSFRTGNYGYTF.

The gene calls are TRBV9 and TRBJ2-7; D is perhaps TRBD2 (5 bases). Germline V gene sequence: CDR1 SGDLS, CDR2 YYNGEE. This CDR3 comprises 16 residues. The germline V and J ends were trimmed by 4 bases and 2 bases, with 19 bases remaining between them. The CDR3 DNA sequence: TGTGCCAGCAGCTTCGGACGAGGGTTTTCCCCCTACGAGCAGTACTTC. Its protein product is CASSFGRGFSPYEQYF.

The chain has TRBV7-2 and TRBJ2-7, with D unclear. V was shortened by 1 base and J by 2 bases, with 9 bases between the two germline ends. The CDR3 covers 14 residues. CDR1 and CDR2 from the germline V gene are SGHTA and FQGNSA. The chain's CDR3 is CASSLGRSAYEQYF. The CDR3 region has the DNA TGTGCCAGCAGCTTAGGGCGTTCCGCCTACGAGCAGTACTTC.

The J gene is TRBJ2-1, the V gene TRBV2, with 12 bases aligning to TRBD2. From germline, CDR1 is SNHLY and CDR2 FYNNEI. Trimming removed 4 bases from V and 1 base from J; junction bases left unmatched: 5. This CDR3 is built from 17 residues. In nucleotides, the CDR3 is TGTGCCAGCAGTGGTTGGACTAGCGGGATGTCCTACAATGAGCAGTTCTTC. Translated: CASSGWTSGMSYNEQFF. Drawing the rest from reference TRBV2 and TRBJ2-1, the complete variable domain is EPEVTQTPSHQVTQMGQEVILRCVPISNHLYFYWYRQILGQKVEFLVSFYNNEISEKSEIFDDQFSVERPDGSNFTLKIRSTKLEDSAMYFCASSGWTSGMSYNEQFFGPGTRLTVL.

The chain links TRBV7-9 to TRBJ2-1, with TRBD2 matching 10 bases. The germline CDR1 and CDR2 sequences are SEHNR and FQNEAQ (reference sequence). The length of the CDR3 is 16 residues. V lost 1 base to trimming and J lost 7 bases; unmatched junction nucleotides: 7. The CDR3 DNA is TGTGCCAGCAGCTTAGACCTAGCGGGAGAATTAAATGAGCAGTTCTTC. This codes for CASSLDLAGELNEQFF.

The count of this clone is one. This chain uses TRBV29-1 with TRBJ1-4; tentatively, D is TRBD1 (5 bases). Germline CDR1 reads SQVTM; CDR2 reads ANQGSEA. Trimming took 7 bases from V and 8 from J, leaving 14 bases between them. The CDR3 is made up of 12 amino acids. The CDR3 region is CSAIGWDEKLFF. The CDR3 region has the DNA TGCAGCGCTATCGGGTGGGACGAAAAACTGTTTTTT.

This rearrangement joins TRBV18 to TRBJ2-1, with D possibly matching TRBD1 (6 bases). Trimming stripped 3 bases from V and 4 bases from J, with 22 bases between. The germline V gene has CDR1 KGHSH and CDR2 LQKENI. The CDR3 totals 18 residues. This chain's CDR3 is CASSPSGRDIFNYNEQFF. As DNA, the CDR3 is TGTGCCAGCTCACCTTCGGGTCGGGACATATTCAATTACAATGAGCAGTTCTTC.

This rearrangement joins TRBV7-9 to TRBJ1-2; 8 bases line up with TRBD1. V was pared by 4 bases and J by 7 bases, with 5 bases of the junction left unmatched. Germline V CDR1 and CDR2: SEHNR, FQNEAQ (reference sequence). The CDR3 runs to 13 residues. The CDR3 reads CASSSHGQGGYTF. CDR3 nucleotide sequence: TGTGCCAGCAGCTCACATGGACAGGGTGGCTACACCTTC. Combining the CDR3 with reference TRBV7-9 and TRBJ1-2 gives the whole variable domain DTGVSQNPRHKITKRGQNVTFRCDPISEHNRLYWYRQTLGQGPEFLTYFQNEAQLEKSRLLSDRFSAERPKGSFSTLEIQRTEQGDSAMYLCASSSHGQGGYTFGSGTRLTVV.

This chain links TRBV5-1 with TRBJ2-2, with TRBD2 matching 8 bases. The length of the CDR3 is 15 residues. V was pared by 0 bases and J by 5 bases, with 3 bases of the junction left unmatched. Germline V gene sequence: CDR1 SGHRS, CDR2 YFSETQ. CDR3 nucleotide sequence: TGCGCCAGCAGCTTGGGGGGACTAGTTACCGGGGAGCTGTTTTTT. Translated: CASSLGGLVTGELFF.

The chain employs TRBV7-3 and TRBJ2-5; D is ambiguous. V was pared by 5 bases and J by 1 base, with 11 bases between. The CDR3 extends over 14 amino acids. The germline CDR1 and CDR2 sequences are SGHTA and FQGTGA. The CDR3 sequence: CASSPSAAQETQYF. CDR3 coding DNA: TGTGCCAGCAGCCCATCCGCAGCCCAAGAGACCCAGTACTTC. The complete variable domain, with remaining parts taken from reference TRBV7-3 and TRBJ2-5, reads GAGVSQTPSNKVTEKGKYVELRCDPISGHTALYWYRQSLGQGPEFLIYFQGTGAADDSGLPNDRFFAVRPEGSVSTLKIQRTERGDSAVYLCASSPSAAQETQYFGPGTRLLVL.

The chain employs TRBV7-9 and TRBJ2-5; D ambiguous. Gene TRBJ2-7 matches the end of the DNA better, so the J call may be wrong. Germline CDR1 reads SEHNR; CDR2 reads FQNEAQ (reference sequence). The CDR3 totals 14 residues. CDR3 coding DNA: TGTGCCAGCAGCTTAAATCGAGGCCCCTACGAGCAGTACTTC. Translation gives CASSLNRGPYEQYF.

V and J are TRBV6-4 and TRBJ2-3; 11 bases fit TRBD1. Per the germline V gene, CDR1 is MRHNA and CDR2 is SNTAGT. This CDR3 comprises 15 residues. V shed 8 bases and J 0 bases; nucleotides not matched to a gene: 4. CDR3 residues: CASRGQGASTDTQYF. CDR3 coding DNA: TGTGCCAGCCGAGGACAGGGGGCAAGCACAGATACGCAGTATTTT.

The chain employs TRBV7-9 and TRBJ2-2, with 7 bases fitting TRBD1. The J segment lost 0 bases and the V segment lost 4 bases, leaving 8 bases of the junction unmatched. Germline V gene data show CDR1 as SEHNR and CDR2 as FQNEAQ (reference sequence). The CDR3 is made up of 17 amino acids. CDR3 nucleotide sequence: TGTGCCAGCAGCTCCCGGGTGGGACAGACGAACACCGGGGAGCTGTTTTTT. Its protein is CASSSRVGQTNTGELFF.